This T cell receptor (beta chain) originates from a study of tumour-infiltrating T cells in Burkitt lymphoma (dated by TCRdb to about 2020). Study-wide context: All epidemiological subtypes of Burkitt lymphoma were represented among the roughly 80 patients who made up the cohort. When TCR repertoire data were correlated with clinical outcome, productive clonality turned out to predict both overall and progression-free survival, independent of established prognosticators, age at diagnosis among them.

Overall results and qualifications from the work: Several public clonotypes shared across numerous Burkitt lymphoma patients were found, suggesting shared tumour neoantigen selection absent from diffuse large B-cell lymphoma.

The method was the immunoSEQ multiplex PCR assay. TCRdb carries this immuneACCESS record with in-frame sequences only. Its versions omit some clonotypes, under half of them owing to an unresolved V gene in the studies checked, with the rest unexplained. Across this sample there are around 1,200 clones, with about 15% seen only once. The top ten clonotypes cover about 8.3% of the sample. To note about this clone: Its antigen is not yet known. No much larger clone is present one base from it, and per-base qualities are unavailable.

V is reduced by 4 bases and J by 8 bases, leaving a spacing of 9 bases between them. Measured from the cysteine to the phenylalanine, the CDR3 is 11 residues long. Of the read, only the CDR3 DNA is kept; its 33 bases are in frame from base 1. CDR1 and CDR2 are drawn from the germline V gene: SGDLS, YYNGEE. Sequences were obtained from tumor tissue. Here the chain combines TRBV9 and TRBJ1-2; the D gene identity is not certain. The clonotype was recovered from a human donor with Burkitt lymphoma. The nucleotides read TGTGCCAGCAGCTCGATTTGGGGCTACACCTTC. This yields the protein CASSSIWGYTF.